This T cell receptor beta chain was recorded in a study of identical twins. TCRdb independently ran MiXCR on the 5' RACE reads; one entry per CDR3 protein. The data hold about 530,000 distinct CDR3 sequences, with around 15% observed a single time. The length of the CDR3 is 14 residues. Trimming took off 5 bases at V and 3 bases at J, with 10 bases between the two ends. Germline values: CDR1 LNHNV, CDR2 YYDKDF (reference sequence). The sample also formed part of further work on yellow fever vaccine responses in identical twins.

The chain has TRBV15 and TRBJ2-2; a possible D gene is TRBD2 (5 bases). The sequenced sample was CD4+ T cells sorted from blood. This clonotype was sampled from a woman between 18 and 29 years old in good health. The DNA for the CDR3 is TGTGCCACCAGCGCGTGGGGAGACACCGGGGAGCTGTTTTTT. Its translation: CATSAWGDTGELFF.